These 18 T cell receptor beta chains were all obtained from the same sample, sequenced in a study of CD8 T cells in Susac syndrome. It was with random hexamers that about 0.45 to 1 ug RNA was reverse transcribed. TCRdb reprocessed the immunoSEQ multiplex PCR reads with MiXCR, giving one entry per CDR3 protein. This table has some 300,000 distinct CDR3 sequences, around 84% appearing once. Sample: CD8+ T cells from PBMCs. Receptor source: a human donor with multiple sclerosis.

A word on this clonotype: The junction departs from the called germline gene at one end, perhaps through a read error. The chain couples TRBV9 to TRBJ2-5; 9 positions match TRBD1. This CDR3 comprises 14 residues. Germline V gene data show CDR1 as SGDLS and CDR2 as YYNGEE. The CDR3 sequence: CASSPQGAGETQHF. CDR3 sequence (DNA): TGTGCCAGCAGCCCACAGGGGGCTGGGGAGACCCAGCACTTC.

About this clonotype: One junction end disagrees with the germline gene, perhaps due to a read error. J is TRBJ2-7 and V is TRBV7-8; possible D gene TRBD2, 5 bases. There are 14 residues in the CDR3. Germline CDR1 reads SGHVS; CDR2 reads FQNEAQ. For the CDR3, the DNA is TGTGCCAGCACCTTAACCGGGGTTACGGGCGAGCAGTACTTC. This sequence encodes CASTLTGVTGEQYF.

The gene calls are TRBV28 and TRBJ2-1; 12 bases agree with TRBD2. Trimming at V came to 10 bases and at J to 4 bases, leaving 5 bases not matched to a gene. Germline values: CDR1 MDHEN, CDR2 SYDVKM. This CDR3 contains 14 residues. CDR3 sequence (DNA): TGTGCCACCTTAGGACTAGCGGGGTACAATGAGCAGTTCTTC. This gives the protein CATLGLAGYNEQFF.

The genes are TRBV2 and TRBJ2-3; D may be TRBD1 (6 bases). In germline, CDR1 is SNHLY, CDR2 FYNNEI. Trimming stripped 9 bases from V and 2 bases from J, with 12 bases between. CDR3 length: 13 amino acids. DNA for the CDR3: TGTGCCAGACTAGGGGGAAACACAGATACGCAGTATTTT. Amino acids: CARLGGNTDTQYF.

This chain uses TRBV5-1 with TRBJ2-5, with 9 bases that match TRBD2. The V segment lost 0 bases and the J segment 3 bases; nucleotides outside the gene matches: 9. Germline CDR1 SGHRS, CDR2 YFSETQ. The CDR3 has 17 residues. The CDR3 coding sequence is TGCGCCAGCAGCTTGGCTCCTAGCGGGAACGAGGAAGAGACCCAGTACTTC. Residues: CASSLAPSGNEEETQYF.

The CDR3 protein is CATSRGGDHEQYF. The CDR3 coding sequence is TGTGCCACCTCCCGAGGGGGGGACCACGAGCAGTACTTC. V gene TRBV28 combines with J gene TRBJ2-7, with D perhaps matching TRBD2 (7 bases). V was pared by 10 bases and J by 5 bases, with 18 bases between. The length of the CDR3 is 13 residues. Germline CDR1 MDHEN, CDR2 SYDVKM. The full variable domain, with the rest looked up from reference TRBV28 and TRBJ2-7, is DVKVTQSSRYLVKRTGEKVFLECVQDMDHENMFWYRQDPGLGLRLIYFSYDVKMKEKGDIPEGYSVSREKKERFSLILESASTNQTSMYLCATSRGGDHEQYFGPGTRLTVT.

This clonotype appeared once. The chain couples TRBV13 to TRBJ2-7; a weak D match, TRBD2 (6 bases). Per the germline V gene, CDR1 is PRHDT and CDR2 is FYEKMQ (reference sequence). This CDR3 comprises 13 residues. Trimming cost V 8 bases and J 0 bases, with 11 bases left between them. CDR3 bases: TGTGCCAGCCAGTTAGCGGCCTCCTACGAGCAGTACTTC. Protein: CASQLAASYEQYF.

The rearrangement joins TRBV28 to TRBJ2-7, with D possibly matching TRBD2 (5 bases). The CDR3 totals 15 residues. Germline values: CDR1 MDHEN, CDR2 SYDVKM. The V gene lost 3 bases and the J gene lost 1 base, with 13 bases spanning the gap. As DNA, the CDR3 is TGTGCCAGCAGTTTTGGGCTAGCTGGTTCCTACGAGCAGTACTTC. It specifies CASSFGLAGSYEQYF.

The genes are TRBV20-1 and TRBJ1-2; TRBD1 matches at 8 bases. CDR3 length: 15 residues. The J segment lost 5 bases and the V segment lost 0 bases, leaving 8 bases of the junction unmatched. In germline, CDR1 is DFQATT, CDR2 SNEGSKA (reference sequence). CDR3 nucleotides: TGCAGTGCTAGAGATTCCCAGGGGGCGCCTTATGGCTACACCTTC. It is translated as CSARDSQGAPYGYTF.

This chain joins TRBV4-1 and TRBJ2-7; D could derive from TRBD1 or TRBD2 (5 bases each). V shed 5 bases and J shed 2 bases, with 16 bases lying between them. This CDR3 region has 15 residues. Germline V gene sequence: CDR1 MGHRA, CDR2 YSYEKL. The CDR3 DNA reads as TGCGCCAGCAGCTACCGGGACCCCGAGACCTACGAGCAGTACTTC. Translated: CASSYRDPETYEQYF.

The chain joins TRBV5-1 to TRBJ2-1, with TRBD2 identical over 11 bases. Germline-derived CDR1 and CDR2 are SGHRS and YFSETQ. With V trimmed by 4 bases and J by 6 bases, 15 bases remained unmatched. CDR3 size: 18 residues. The DNA of the CDR3 is TGCGCCAGCAGCACCGTCCTAGCGGGAGGTCCCCGAATCAATGAGCAGTTCTTC. Amino acid sequence: CASSTVLAGGPRINEQFF.

The V gene is TRBV5-1, the J gene TRBJ1-6, with a tentative D call TRBD1 (5 bases). The CDR3 runs 15 residues. Between the trimmed V and J ends, which lost 2 bases and 7 bases, there was a span of 13 bases. Germline V gene sequence: CDR1 SGHRS, CDR2 YFSETQ. The CDR3 protein is CASSLRDAGNSPLHF. As DNA, the CDR3 is TGCGCCAGCAGCTTACGGGACGCGGGGAATTCACCCCTCCACTTT.

The CDR3 bases are TGTGCCAGCAGTTTATTTAGGGGGAACACTGAAGCTTTCTTT. As protein: CASSLFRGNTEAFF. The chain couples TRBV27 to TRBJ1-1; D is possibly TRBD1 (5 bases). Per the germline V gene, CDR1 is MNHEY and CDR2 is SMNVEV (reference sequence). The CDR3 is made up of 14 amino acids. Trimming removed 1 base from V and 1 base from J, with 7 bases in between.

The CDR3 loop is CASGPGLSLRAYEQYF. As DNA, the CDR3 is TGTGCTAGTGGCCCGGGACTATCGCTACGGGCATACGAGCAGTACTTC. The rearrangement uses TRBV12-5 and TRBJ2-7, with 7 bases that match TRBD2. The length of the CDR3 is 16 residues. Germline assignment: CDR1 LGHNT and CDR2 FRNRAP. J was trimmed by 4 bases and V by 6 bases; bases with no gene match: 15.

The chain has TRBV19 and TRBJ1-5; D gene ambiguous. In germline, CDR1 is LNHDA, CDR2 SQIVND (reference sequence). The CDR3 is 14 amino acids. V lost 7 bases to trimming and J lost 0 bases, with 10 bases between them. The CDR3 DNA sequence: TGTGCCAGTATGGGGATATATAGCAATCAGCCCCAGCATTTT. Residues: CASMGIYSNQPQHF.

The V call is TRBV14, the J call TRBJ2-1; D is uncertain. The CDR3 consists of 13 residues. Germline loops: CDR1 SGHDN, CDR2 FVKESK. The V and J ends lost 5 bases and 2 bases respectively, with 7 bases between them. CDR3 protein: CASSVYTYNEQFF. In DNA, the CDR3 is TGTGCCAGCAGCGTCTATACCTACAATGAGCAGTTCTTC.

The chain uses TRBV20-1 and TRBJ1-6; no firm D call. Germline V gene sequence: CDR1 DFQATT, CDR2 SNEGSKA (reference sequence). The V end was cut by 5 bases, the J end by 7 bases, with 15 bases between. The CDR3 runs 14 residues. In nucleotides, the CDR3 is TGCAGTGCTGGGCGCGGTCGCGGGAATTCACCCCTCCACTTT. Its translation: CSAGRGRGNSPLHF.

The chain is built from TRBV7-8 and TRBJ1-5; D not certain. CDR1 SGHVS and CDR2 FQNEAQ come from the germline V gene. Trimming took off 1 base at V and 9 bases at J, with 7 bases between the two ends. There are 12 residues in the CDR3. CDR3 bases: TGTGCCAGCAGCTTAGGGGGAGGGCCCCAGCATTTT. Protein: CASSLGGGPQHF. The whole variable domain, filled in from reference TRBV7-8 and TRBJ1-5, reads GAGVSQSPRYKVAKRGQDVALRCDPISGHVSLFWYQQALGQGPEFLTYFQNEAQLDKSGLPSDRFFAERPEGSVSTLKIQRTQQEDSAVYLCASSLGGGPQHFGDGTRLSIL.